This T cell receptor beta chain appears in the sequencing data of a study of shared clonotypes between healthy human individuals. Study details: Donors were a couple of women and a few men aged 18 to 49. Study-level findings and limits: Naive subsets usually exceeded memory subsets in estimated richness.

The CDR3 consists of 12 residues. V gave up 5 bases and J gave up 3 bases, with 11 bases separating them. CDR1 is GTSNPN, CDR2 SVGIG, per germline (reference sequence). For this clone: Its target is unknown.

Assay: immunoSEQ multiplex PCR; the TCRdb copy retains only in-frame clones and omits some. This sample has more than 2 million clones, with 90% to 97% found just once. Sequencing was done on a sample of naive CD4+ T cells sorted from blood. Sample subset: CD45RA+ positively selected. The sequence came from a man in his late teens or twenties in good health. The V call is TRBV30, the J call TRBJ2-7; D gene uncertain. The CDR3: CAWANRLYEQYF. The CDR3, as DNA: TGTGCCTGGGCCAACCGACTCTACGAGCAGTACTTC.